The clone carrying this T cell receptor beta chain was observed a few times. The antigen is not known. This entry comes from a study of read filtering for tumor transcriptome and immune sequencing. Looking at the study overall: Mean patient age was roughly 72 years, range about 40 to 85; 16 to 20 male, around 15 female. RNA-seq yielded only about 75 to 1,400 TCR reads, IR-seq about 4 to 10.27 million. R-ISS stage counts were eight or nine for I, roughly 15 for II, six or seven for III.

General observations from the study: About 81.9% of IR-seq clonotypes had one read, totaling approximately 3.3% of reads; RNA-seq: approximately 73% and 42%.

Per the germline V gene, CDR1 is KGHDR and CDR2 is SFDVKD. The CDR3 length is 16 residues. Trimming removed 1 base at V and 0 bases at J, with 10 bases between. The library was built from about 370 ng RNA with molecular barcoded adaptors for alpha/delta and beta/gamma chains. TCRdb analysed the reads with MiXCR anew, one entry per CDR3 protein. The sample consists of fewer than 50,000 distinct CDR3 sequences, 12% to 15% of them appearing once. The clonotype originates from a donor aged 40 or older with multiple myeloma. The V call is TRBV24-1, the J call TRBJ2-3; no firm D call. The sequenced sample was a population of CD138-negative cells sorted from bone marrow. As DNA, the CDR3 is TGTGCCACCAGTGATTTCCTAACCTTAAGCACAGATACGCAGTATTTT. Protein: CATSDFLTLSTDTQYF.